The clone carrying this TCR beta chain was seen once. Its antigen is still unknown. The data originate from a study of cytomegalovirus exposure and HLA in healthy donors. Findings and limits, study-wide: Per published accounts, TCR beta sequences correctly predicted the HLA-A and HLA-B alleles of most subjects.

Both 60 Vbeta primers and 13 Jbeta primers went into the PCR. This table comes from immunoSEQ multiplex PCR, and its TCRdb copy is limited to in-frame clones, with some not included. The sample includes 140,000 to 150,000 clones, about 70% of them seen just once. This CDR3 contains 17 residues. V was clipped by 3 bases and J by 0 bases; unmatched bases: 6. Germline V gene data show CDR1 as GTSNPN and CDR2 as SVGIG (reference sequence). The chain is built from TRBV30 and TRBJ1-6, with 9 bases aligning to TRBD1. Source material: PBMCs. The receptor comes from a woman aged 35 to 49 in good health and CMV-seronegative. The CDR3 DNA reads TGTGCCTGGAGGGCCGGGACAGGGCTCTCCTATAATTCACCCCTCCACTTT. Translated: CAWRAGTGLSYNSPLHF.